The clone carrying this TCR beta chain was counted a few times. Its antigen remains unknown. This record belongs to a study of response to subunit inactivated influenza vaccine. Germline V gene data show CDR1 as SGHRS and CDR2 as YFSETQ. V lost 0 bases and J lost 5; bases outside the gene matches: 4. The CDR3 contains 14 residues. Points from the study as a whole: T cells newly recruited by each seasonal influenza vaccination are few, the authors suggested.

Each CDR3 protein gets one entry after TCRdb re-called the RT-PCR reads with MiXCR. In the table there are under 950,000 distinct CDR3 sequences, around 20% of which are singletons. The chain is built from TRBV5-1 and TRBJ2-5; 7 positions agree with TRBD1. Source: PBMCs from blood, taken roughly 5 days after vaccination. The receptor's source is a man aged 50 or older who received an inactivated influenza vaccine. The chain's CDR3 is CASSLEGQRETQYF. For the CDR3, the DNA is TGCGCCAGCAGCTTGGAGGGACAGAGGGAGACCCAGTACTTC.